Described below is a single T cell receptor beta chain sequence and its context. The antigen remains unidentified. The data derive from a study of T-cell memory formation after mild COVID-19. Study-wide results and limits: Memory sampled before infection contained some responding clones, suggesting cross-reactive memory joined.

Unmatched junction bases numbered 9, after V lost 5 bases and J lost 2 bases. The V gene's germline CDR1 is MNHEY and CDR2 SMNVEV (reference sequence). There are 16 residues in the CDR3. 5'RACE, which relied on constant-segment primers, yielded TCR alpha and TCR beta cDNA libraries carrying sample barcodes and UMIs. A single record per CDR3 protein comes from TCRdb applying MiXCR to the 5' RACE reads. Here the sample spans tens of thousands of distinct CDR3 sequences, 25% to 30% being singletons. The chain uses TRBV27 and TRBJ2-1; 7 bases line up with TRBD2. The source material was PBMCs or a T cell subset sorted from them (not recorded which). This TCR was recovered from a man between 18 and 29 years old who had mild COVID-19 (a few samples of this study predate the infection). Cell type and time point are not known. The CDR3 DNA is TGTGCCAGCAGTCAGACCCGGGGGGACGCCTACAATGAGCAGTTCTTC. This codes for CASSQTRGDAYNEQFF.